This TCR beta chain was observed in a study of PD-1 blockade in mismatch repair-deficient tumors. Study context: Enrolled about 2013-2017, patients had progressing, pretreated mismatch repair-deficient cancers of about a dozen types. Broader study findings: Tumor-resident clones, often undetectable pretreatment in blood, expanded then contracted after pembrolizumab.

Every patient had mismatch repair deficiency by PCR or immunohistochemistry. Three pembrolizumab responders had their TCRs sequenced. Details on this clone: The antigen is unknown.

Sequencing was performed with immunoSEQ multiplex PCR; in TCRdb, only in-frame clones are kept and a portion is missing. The data contain 60,000 to 70,000 clones, approximately 88% of them singletons. The ends were cut back, 2 bases at V and 5 bases at J, with 15 bases in the middle. This CDR3 comprises 15 residues. Germline V gene lookup returns CDR1 MNHEY and CDR2 SVGAGI. The V gene is TRBV6-5, the J gene TRBJ2-5; D call uncertain. The source material was peripheral blood, sampled 52 weeks after starting pembrolizumab. The sequence was collected from an adult with mismatch repair-deficient cancer. The CDR3 nucleotides read TGTGCCAGCAGTTACGGGCGGATTACTGAGGAGACCCAGTACTTC. Amino acids: CASSYGRITEETQYF.